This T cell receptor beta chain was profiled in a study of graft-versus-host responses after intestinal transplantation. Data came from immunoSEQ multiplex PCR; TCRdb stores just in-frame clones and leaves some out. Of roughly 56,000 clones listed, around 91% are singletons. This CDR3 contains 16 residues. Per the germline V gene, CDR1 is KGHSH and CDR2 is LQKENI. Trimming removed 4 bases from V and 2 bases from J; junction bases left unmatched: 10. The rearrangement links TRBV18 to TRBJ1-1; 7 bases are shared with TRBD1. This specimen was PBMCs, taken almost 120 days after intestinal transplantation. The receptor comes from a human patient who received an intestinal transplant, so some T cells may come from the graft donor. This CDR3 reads CASSLLTGTRNTEAFF. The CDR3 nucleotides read TGTGCCAGCTCACTACTGACAGGGACACGTAACACTGAAGCTTTCTTT. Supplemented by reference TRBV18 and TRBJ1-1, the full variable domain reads NAGVMQNPRHLVRRRGQEARLRCSPMKGHSHVYWYRQLPEEGLKFMVYLQKENIIDESGMPKERFSAEFPKEGPSILRIQQVVRGDSAAYFCASSLLTGTRNTEAFFGQGTRLTVV.